The present T cell receptor (beta chain) was sequenced within a study of blood T cell repertoires in COVID-19. About the study: Researchers got acute and convalescent COVID-19 samples from the United States, Italy and Spain.

Clinical history as reported by participants underpinned cohort assignment. Among Cohort 3 donors, those recovered had two negative PCRs, clearance, or symptom resolution. The V segment lost 0 bases and the J segment 5 bases; nucleotides outside the gene matches: 10. The germline gives CDR1 SGHNT, CDR2 YYREEE (reference sequence). The CDR3 is 18 amino acids. Clones were read by immunoSEQ multiplex PCR, and TCRdb kept only the in-frame ones, dropping some. The sample holds some 180,000 clones, more than 80% seen once. The chain carries TRBV5-4 and TRBJ2-2; 10 bases are shared with TRBD1. The receptor was isolated from a man aged 40-49 years who had recovered from COVID-19. Sequencing used PBMCs or T cells enriched from blood (not recorded which). The CDR3 nucleotides are TGTGCCAGCAGCTTGGAAGTCAGAGGGACAGGGGAAACCGGGGAGCTGTTTTTT. Its translation is CASSLEVRGTGETGELFF.